This TCR beta chain was captured by sequencing in a study of identical twins. General observations from the study: Among beta out-of-frame sequences, excess sharing between twins appeared weaker. A lower insertion count was a feature of abundant cord blood beta clonotypes, with no such feature in memory repertoires.

From the 5' RACE reads, TCRdb called clonotypes with MiXCR, one entry per CDR3 protein. The sample has about 700,000 distinct CDR3 sequences, 8% to 9% seen once. Per germline, CDR1 SGDLS and CDR2 YYNGEE. The CDR3 totals 15 residues. The ends were cut back, 0 bases at V and 3 bases at J, with 13 bases in the middle. Of note for this clonotype: The antigen remains undetermined.

Each donor (without exception) was a healthy Caucasian. These sequences were also reported in another study, on yellow fever vaccine responses in identical twins. That report adds: After vaccination, twins' T cell response reportedly seemed partly convergent, partly personalized.

The gene calls are TRBV9 and TRBJ2-7; D is possibly TRBD2 (5 bases). The sequence derives from a woman under 30 in good health. Sequencing was done on a sample of PBMCs. The CDR3 sequence: CASSVGTDYDYEQYF. In nucleotides, the CDR3 is TGTGCCAGCAGCGTAGGAACAGACTATGACTACGAGCAGTACTTC.